The following is a TCR beta chain sequence with its context. Its matching antigen is unknown. The CDR3 is 19 amino acids. V shed 3 bases and J 7 bases; nucleotides not matched to a gene: 18. Looked up from germline, CDR1 is GTSNPN and CDR2 is SVGIG (reference sequence). The source of the sample is a study of T cells in localized non-small cell lung cancer. General study results and limits: Because researchers sequenced only one region of the tumor, heterogeneity is still possible. A median of 57 of the top 100 tumor clones appeared in adjacent lung, which was paired and uninvolved. Longer overall survival was linked to higher blood T cell density.

Repertoires were generated with immunoSEQ multiplex PCR, while TCRdb's copy carries only in-frame clones and drops some. The repertoire holds about 79,000 clones, with 84% as singletons. This sequence was found in a female donor older than 55 with stage I lung adenocarcinoma. Specimen: peripheral blood, collected before any cancer treatment. The V and J genes are TRBV30 and TRBJ1-4, with TRBD1 matching over 12 bases. The CDR3 loop reads CAWRIAGTGGPGGLEKLFF. CDR3 bases: TGTGCCTGGAGAATCGCCGGGACAGGGGGCCCCGGAGGTCTTGAAAAACTGTTTTTT.